These 17 T cell receptor beta chains were sequenced from one sample in a study of spatial heterogeneity in lung cancer. The time point was: sample taken at primary tumor resection. Whole RNA was taken from tumor, nontumor lung or frozen PBMC; it was then sequenced unsorted. TCRdb called the 5' RACE reads again in MiXCR, with one record for every CDR3 protein. The sample includes 39,000 or so distinct CDR3 sequences, around 7% seen only once; the top ten take around 30%. The sequences come from PBMCs, collected at surgery. These TCRs come from a male donor with early-stage non-small cell lung cancer.

This clonotype was observed many times. The chain recombines TRBV5-1 with TRBJ1-1; possible D gene TRBD1, 6 bases. From germline, CDR1 is SGHRS and CDR2 YFSETQ. V was trimmed by 4 bases and J by 1 base, leaving 14 bases between them. The CDR3 runs to 15 residues. CDR3: CASSTGHAENTEAFF. CDR3 DNA: TGCGCCAGCAGCACGGGACATGCCGAGAACACTGAAGCTTTCTTT.

Ten or more counts support this clonotype. The chain employs TRBV20-1 and TRBJ2-5; 12 bases are a match to TRBD2. The V gene end was trimmed by 6 bases and the J gene end by 2 bases; junction bases not matched to a gene: 10. The CDR3 loop spans 16 amino acids. CDR1 is DFQATT, CDR2 SNEGSKA, per germline (reference sequence). The CDR3 nucleotides are TGCAGTGCGCCACCGGGACTAGCGGGTTCACAAGAGACCCAGTACTTC. Protein: CSAPPGLAGSQETQYF.

This clonotype was counted many times. The chain joins TRBV2 to TRBJ2-2; no definite D call. Germline V gene data show CDR1 as SNHLY and CDR2 as FYNNEI. Between the trimmed V and J ends, which lost 2 bases and 1 base, there was a span of 11 bases. This CDR3 comprises 16 residues. The CDR3 here is CASSESGIMNTGELFF. The DNA of the CDR3 is TGTGCCAGCAGTGAAAGTGGCATCATGAACACCGGGGAGCTGTTTTTT. Combining the CDR3 with reference TRBV2 and TRBJ2-2 gives the whole variable domain EPEVTQTPSHQVTQMGQEVILRCVPISNHLYFYWYRQILGQKVEFLVSFYNNEISEKSEIFDDQFSVERPDGSNFTLKIRSTKLEDSAMYFCASSESGIMNTGELFFGEGSRLTVL.

This clonotype occurred many times. This chain uses TRBV12-3 or TRBV12-4 with TRBJ2-4; D is unclear. The CDR3 is 12 residues long. V lost 5 bases to trimming and J lost 8 bases, with 10 bases between them. The DNA of the CDR3 is TGTGCCAGCAGTCCCGTTGGACACATTCAGTACTTC. As protein: CASSPVGHIQYF.

This clonotype was seen many times. J is TRBJ2-3 and V is TRBV29-1; perhaps TRBD2 as D (5 bases). There are 15 residues in the CDR3. Between the trimmed V and J ends, which lost 6 bases and 3 bases, there was a span of 19 bases. The germline V gene encodes CDR1 SQVTM and CDR2 ANQGSEA. The CDR3 protein is CSVQRPRGSTDTQYF. Here the CDR3 DNA reads TGCAGCGTACAACGACCCCGAGGGTCGACAGATACGCAGTATTTT.

This clonotype was detected a few times. The CDR3 sequence is CASSGTGTGDNQPQHF. CDR3 nucleotide sequence: TGTGCCAGCTCGGGGACAGGGACTGGGGACAATCAGCCCCAGCATTTT. The rearrangement links TRBV18 to TRBJ1-5; 9 bases line up with TRBD1. CDR3 length equals 16 residues. Germline V gene lookup returns CDR1 KGHSH and CDR2 LQKENI. The V gene end was trimmed by 6 bases and the J gene end by 3 bases; junction bases not matched to a gene: 9.

The chain uses TRBV7-2 and TRBJ2-3; the D gene could be TRBD1 or TRBD2 (5 bases each). Germline V CDR1 and CDR2: SGHTA, FQGNSA. V lost 6 bases and J lost 6, with 28 bases in between. The CDR3 totals 18 residues. The CDR3 sequence is CASSPRARPLLGADTQYF. The CDR3, as DNA: TGTGCCAGCAGTCCCCGGGCCCGGCCGCTACTAGGGGCCGATACGCAGTATTTT.

There are many counts of this clonotype. J is TRBJ2-5 and V is TRBV7-2, with unresolved D. The CDR3 runs 13 residues. V lost 2 bases to trimming and J lost 3 bases, with 7 bases between them. CDR1 and CDR2 from the germline V gene are SGHTA and FQGNSA. For the CDR3, the DNA is TGTGCCAGCAGCTTAACGCTAGAAGAGACCCAGTACTTC. Translating gives CASSLTLEETQYF.

This clonotype was seen many times. The chain combines TRBV4-3 with TRBJ1-1, with 8 bases matching TRBD1. Per germline, CDR1 LGHNA and CDR2 YSLEER. This CDR3 has 16 residues. Trimming removed 0 bases from V and 2 bases from J; junction bases left unmatched: 5. CDR3 DNA sequence: TGCGCCAGCAGCCAAGAAAGCGGGACAGGTAACACTGAAGCTTTCTTT. Protein sequence: CASSQESGTGNTEAFF.

This clonotype was recorded at least ten times. The V gene is TRBV14, the J gene TRBJ2-1; D unclear. This CDR3 is built from 15 residues. Trimming pared 0 bases from V and 2 bases from J, leaving 8 bases between. Germline CDR1 is SGHDN and CDR2 is FVKESK. The CDR3: CASSQDRATYNEQFF. The CDR3 bases are TGTGCCAGCAGCCAAGACCGTGCGACCTACAATGAGCAGTTCTTC.

Only a few counts were recorded for this clonotype. Written as DNA, the CDR3 is TGTGCCAGCAGGTTGGGTCCTAGGGAATTCGGCTATGGCTACACCTTC. Protein sequence: CASRLGPREFGYGYTF. The J gene is TRBJ1-2, the V gene TRBV12-3 or TRBV12-4, with D hard to call. V lost 6 bases to trimming and J lost 4 bases, with 21 bases between them. The CDR3 has 16 amino acids.

The V gene is TRBV5-1, the J gene TRBJ2-1, with 9 bases fitting TRBD2. The CDR3 has 18 amino acids. From germline, CDR1 is SGHRS and CDR2 YFSETQ. V lost 0 bases, J lost 4 bases, and 11 bases stayed unmatched. The CDR3: CASSLARASGDLYNEQFF. The CDR3, as DNA: TGCGCCAGCAGCTTGGCTAGGGCTAGCGGGGATCTTTACAATGAGCAGTTCTTC.

The chain couples TRBV19 to TRBJ2-3, with unresolved D. The CDR3 consists of 14 residues. V was clipped by 1 base and J by 6 bases, with 11 bases between them. Germline lookup yields CDR1 LNHDA and CDR2 SQIVND (reference sequence). The DNA for the CDR3 is TGTGCCAGTAGTATAGGAGCCACCTCCGATACGCAGTATTTT. Amino acid sequence: CASSIGATSDTQYF.

There are many counts of this clonotype. The V gene is TRBV12-3 or TRBV12-4, the J gene TRBJ1-5; D possibly corresponds to TRBD1 (5 bases). The CDR3 contains 17 residues. The ends were cut back, 3 bases at V and 2 bases at J, with 17 bases in the middle. The CDR3 protein is CASSFSSGAGGNQPQHF. In DNA, the CDR3 is TGTGCCAGCAGTTTTTCTTCTGGGGCGGGGGGCAATCAGCCCCAGCATTTT.

This clonotype appeared many times. The chain is built from TRBV7-3 and TRBJ2-3, with 11 bases that match TRBD2. The CDR3 contains 17 residues. CDR1 is SGHTA, CDR2 FQGTGA, per germline. The trim removed 0 bases at V and 7 bases at J, leaving 9 bases unmatched. The CDR3 is CASSLTPLAGERYTQYF. CDR3 bases: TGTGCCAGCAGCTTAACACCACTAGCGGGGGAGAGGTATACGCAGTATTTT.

Details on this clonotype: This sequence may be a read error, since a much larger clone differs from it by one base. The V gene is TRBV18, the J gene TRBJ2-5, with D possibly matching TRBD2 (5 bases). From germline, CDR1 is KGHSH and CDR2 LQKENI. This CDR3 has 14 residues. CDR3 coding DNA: TGTGTCAGCTCACCACCGGGAAGGCAAGAGACCCAGTACTTC. Amino acids: CVSSPPGRQETQYF. The whole variable domain, filled in from reference TRBV18 and TRBJ2-5, reads NAGVMQNPRHLVRRRGQEARLRCSPMKGHSHVYWYRQLPEEGLKFMVYLQKENIIDESGMPKERFSAEFPKEGPSILRIQQVVRGDSAAYFCVSSPPGRQETQYFGPGTRLLVL.

The J gene is TRBJ1-2, the V gene TRBV20-1, with 10 nucleotides matching TRBD1. Germline V CDR1 and CDR2: DFQATT, SNEGSKA (reference sequence). The V and J ends lost 5 bases and 8 bases, in that order; junction bases with no gene match: 8. The CDR3 totals 13 residues. The DNA for the CDR3 is TGCAGTGCTTTGAGACAGGGGGCCCAGGGCTACACCTTC. Its protein is CSALRQGAQGYTF.